The 6 T cell receptor beta chains below were found in one sample sequenced in a study of Ad26.COV2.S vaccination and SARS-CoV-2 variants. Treatment noted: some 20 received Ad26.COV2.S at low or high dose, single or two shots; five or six received placebo; per-sample allocation not given. The investigators took samples on day 63 after the first vaccine or placebo injection. Measured with immunoSEQ multiplex PCR; TCRdb has only the in-frame clones, and not every one. This table holds more than 300,000 clones, approximately 86% found once. The material was peripheral blood, obtained in a trial of Ad26.COV2.S vaccine versus placebo. These receptor sequences come from a person aged 18 to 65 who received the Ad26.COV2.S COVID-19 vaccine or a placebo.

The CDR3 here is CASSFERFTQYF. Written as DNA, the CDR3 is TGTGCCAGCAGCTTTGAGCGGTTTACGCAGTATTTT. J is TRBJ2-3 and V is TRBV7-2; TRBD2 is a possible D gene (5 bases). The germline CDR1 and CDR2 sequences are SGHTA and FQGNSA. Trimming cost V 3 bases and J 8 bases, with 9 bases left between them. CDR3 length: 12 residues.

This clone was picked up one time. V usage is TRBV18 and J usage is TRBJ1-4; D gene ambiguous. Germline V lookup: CDR1 KGHSH, CDR2 LQKENI. The CDR3 length is 16 residues. V was shortened by 1 base and J by 8 bases, with 17 bases between the two germline ends. The CDR3 coding sequence is TGTGCCAGCTCACCACAATCGGGCCTCGTACAGGAAAAACTGTTTTTT. It codes for CASSPQSGLVQEKLFF. Full variable domain (missing parts from reference TRBV18 and TRBJ1-4): NAGVMQNPRHLVRRRGQEARLRCSPMKGHSHVYWYRQLPEEGLKFMVYLQKENIIDESGMPKERFSAEFPKEGPSILRIQQVVRGDSAAYFCASSPQSGLVQEKLFFGSGTQLSVL.

The DNA of the CDR3 is TGTGCCAGCAGTTTGGGCGGGCGGCGGAACTACGAGCAGTACTTC. It codes for CASSLGGRRNYEQYF. V and J are TRBV28 and TRBJ2-7; D perhaps matches TRBD2 (5 bases). V shed 3 bases and J shed 3 bases, with 15 bases lying between them. CDR1 is MDHEN and CDR2 is SYDVKM in the germline V gene. The CDR3 sequence is 15 residues long.

This chain connects TRBV5-1 to TRBJ1-4, with no clear D. The CDR3 is 15 amino acids. Germline V gene data show CDR1 as SGHRS and CDR2 as YFSETQ. Trimming shortened V by 0 bases and J by 5 bases, and 11 bases separated the two germline ends. CDR3 sequence reads: CASSLEGSKNEKLFF. CDR3 in DNA: TGCGCCAGCAGCTTGGAGGGCAGCAAGAATGAAAAACTGTTTTTT.

V and J are TRBV6-5 and TRBJ2-1; D not certain. Germline V CDR1 and CDR2: MNHEY, SVGAGI. The CDR3 spans 11 residues. Trimming stripped 4 bases from V and 7 bases from J, with 5 bases between. The CDR3 reads CASSFQNEQFF. DNA for the CDR3: TGTGCCAGCAGTTTCCAGAATGAGCAGTTCTTC.

This chain connects TRBV28 to TRBJ1-2, with D possibly matching TRBD1 (5 bases). CDR1 is MDHEN and CDR2 is SYDVKM in the germline V gene. V lost 5 bases and J 4 bases, leaving 17 bases between the germline ends. The CDR3 contains 15 residues. The CDR3 DNA sequence: TGTGCCAGCAGTCCTACAGGCGGGACGTTCTATGGCTACACCTTC. It encodes CASSPTGGTFYGYTF.